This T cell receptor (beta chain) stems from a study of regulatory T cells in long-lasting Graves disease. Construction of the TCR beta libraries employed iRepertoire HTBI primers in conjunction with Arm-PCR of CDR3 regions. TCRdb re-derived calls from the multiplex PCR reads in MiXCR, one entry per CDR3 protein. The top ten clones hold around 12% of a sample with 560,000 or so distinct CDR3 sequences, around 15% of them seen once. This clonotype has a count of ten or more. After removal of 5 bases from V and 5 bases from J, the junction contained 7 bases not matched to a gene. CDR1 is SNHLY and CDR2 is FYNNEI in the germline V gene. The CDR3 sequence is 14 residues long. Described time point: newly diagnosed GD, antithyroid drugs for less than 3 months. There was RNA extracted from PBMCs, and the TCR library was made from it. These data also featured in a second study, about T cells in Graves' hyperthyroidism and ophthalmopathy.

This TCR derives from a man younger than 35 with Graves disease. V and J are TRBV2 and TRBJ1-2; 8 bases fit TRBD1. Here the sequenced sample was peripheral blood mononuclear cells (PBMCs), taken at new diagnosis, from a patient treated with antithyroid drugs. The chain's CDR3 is CASSPQQGEYGYTF. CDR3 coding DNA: TGTGCCAGCAGTCCGCAACAGGGGGAGTATGGCTACACCTTC.